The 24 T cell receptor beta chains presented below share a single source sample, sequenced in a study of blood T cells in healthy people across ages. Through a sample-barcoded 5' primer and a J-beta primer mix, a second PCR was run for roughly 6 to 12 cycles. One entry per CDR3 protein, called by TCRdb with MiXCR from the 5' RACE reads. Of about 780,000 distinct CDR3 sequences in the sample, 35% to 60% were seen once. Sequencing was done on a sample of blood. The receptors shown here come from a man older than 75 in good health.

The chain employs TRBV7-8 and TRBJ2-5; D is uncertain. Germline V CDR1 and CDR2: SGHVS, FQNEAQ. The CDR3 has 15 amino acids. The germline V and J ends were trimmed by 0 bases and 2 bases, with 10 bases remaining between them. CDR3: CASSLASALQETQYF. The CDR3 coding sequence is TGTGCCAGCAGCTTAGCGTCGGCTTTACAAGAGACCCAGTACTTC.

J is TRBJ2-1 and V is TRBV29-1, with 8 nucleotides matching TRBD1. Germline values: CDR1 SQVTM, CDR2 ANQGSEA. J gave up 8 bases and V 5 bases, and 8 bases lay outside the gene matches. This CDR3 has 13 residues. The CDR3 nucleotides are TGCAGCGTTCGCGGGACAGGAAGGGATGAGCAGTTCTTC. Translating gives CSVRGTGRDEQFF.

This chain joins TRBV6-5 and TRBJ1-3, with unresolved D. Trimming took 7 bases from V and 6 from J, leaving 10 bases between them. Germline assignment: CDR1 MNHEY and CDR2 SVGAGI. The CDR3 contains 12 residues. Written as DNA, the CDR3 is TGTGCCAGCAAGAACAGTTTAAACACCATATATTTT. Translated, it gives CASKNSLNTIYF.

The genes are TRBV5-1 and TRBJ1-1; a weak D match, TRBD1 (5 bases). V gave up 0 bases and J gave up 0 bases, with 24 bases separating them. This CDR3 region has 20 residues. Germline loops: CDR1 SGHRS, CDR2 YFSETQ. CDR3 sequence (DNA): TGCGCCAGCAGCTTGGGACAGCCAAAATTTCAGGGATTCATGAACACTGAAGCTTTCTTT. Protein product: CASSLGQPKFQGFMNTEAFF.

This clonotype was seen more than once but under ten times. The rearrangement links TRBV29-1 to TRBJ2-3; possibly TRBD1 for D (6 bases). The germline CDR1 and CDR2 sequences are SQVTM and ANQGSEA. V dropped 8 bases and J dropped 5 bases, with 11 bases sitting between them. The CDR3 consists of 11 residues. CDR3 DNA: TGCAGCCTTCGAGGGGGAGATACGCAGTATTTT. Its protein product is CSLRGGDTQYF.

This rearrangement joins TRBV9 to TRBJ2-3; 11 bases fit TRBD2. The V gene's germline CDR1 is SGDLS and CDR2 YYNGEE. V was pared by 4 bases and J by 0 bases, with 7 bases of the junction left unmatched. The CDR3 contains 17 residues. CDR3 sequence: CASSTGLAVLSTDTQYF. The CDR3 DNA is TGTGCCAGCAGCACGGGACTAGCGGTTCTTAGCACAGATACGCAGTATTTT.

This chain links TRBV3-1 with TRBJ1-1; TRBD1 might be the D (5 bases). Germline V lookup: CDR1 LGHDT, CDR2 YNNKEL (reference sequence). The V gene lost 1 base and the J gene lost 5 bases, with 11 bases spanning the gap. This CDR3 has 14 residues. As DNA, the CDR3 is TGTGCCAGCAGCCAAGTGCAGGGATGGACTGAAGCTTTCTTT. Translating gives CASSQVQGWTEAFF.

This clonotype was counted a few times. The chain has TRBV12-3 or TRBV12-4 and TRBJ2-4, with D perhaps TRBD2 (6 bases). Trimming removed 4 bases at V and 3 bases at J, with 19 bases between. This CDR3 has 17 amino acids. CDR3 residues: CASSYPPGVFSKNIQYF. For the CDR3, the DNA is TGTGCCAGCAGTTACCCCCCGGGGGTATTCAGCAAAAACATTCAGTACTTC.

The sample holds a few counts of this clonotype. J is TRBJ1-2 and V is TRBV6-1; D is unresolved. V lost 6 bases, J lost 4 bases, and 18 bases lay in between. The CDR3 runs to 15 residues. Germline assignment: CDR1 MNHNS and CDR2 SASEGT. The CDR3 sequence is CASRTETQQSYGYTF. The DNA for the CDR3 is TGTGCCAGCAGGACTGAGACGCAACAGAGCTATGGCTACACCTTC.

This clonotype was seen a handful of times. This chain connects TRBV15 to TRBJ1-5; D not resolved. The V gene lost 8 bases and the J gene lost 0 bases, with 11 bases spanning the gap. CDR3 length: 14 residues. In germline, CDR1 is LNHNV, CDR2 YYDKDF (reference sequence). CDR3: CATAPGVSNQPQHF. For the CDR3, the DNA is TGTGCCACCGCCCCCGGGGTTAGCAATCAGCCCCAGCATTTT.

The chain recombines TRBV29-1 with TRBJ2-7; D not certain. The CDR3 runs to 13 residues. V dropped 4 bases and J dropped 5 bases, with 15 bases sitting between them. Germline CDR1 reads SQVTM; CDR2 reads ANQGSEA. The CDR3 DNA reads TGCAGCGTTGGAAGGATCGGGTCCCACGAGCAGTACTTC. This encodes CSVGRIGSHEQYF.

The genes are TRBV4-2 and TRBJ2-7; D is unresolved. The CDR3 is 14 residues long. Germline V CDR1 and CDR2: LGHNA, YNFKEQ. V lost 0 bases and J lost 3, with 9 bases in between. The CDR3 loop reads CASSQDPSLYEQYF. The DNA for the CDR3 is TGTGCCAGCAGCCAAGATCCCTCACTCTACGAGCAGTACTTC.

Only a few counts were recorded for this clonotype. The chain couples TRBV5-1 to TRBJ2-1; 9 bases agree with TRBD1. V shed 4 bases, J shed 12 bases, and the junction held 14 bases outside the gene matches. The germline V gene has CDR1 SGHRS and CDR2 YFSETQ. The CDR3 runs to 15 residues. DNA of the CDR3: TGCGCCAGCAGCCCCTCGGACAGGGGTCAAGGCGGGCAGTTCTTC. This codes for CASSPSDRGQGGQFF.

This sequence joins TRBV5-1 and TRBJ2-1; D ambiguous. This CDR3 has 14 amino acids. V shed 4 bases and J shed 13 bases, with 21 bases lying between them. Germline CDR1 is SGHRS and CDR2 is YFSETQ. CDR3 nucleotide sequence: TGCGCCAGCAGCGTGGATGTTGGGCGGTCAATACAGTTCTTC. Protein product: CASSVDVGRSIQFF. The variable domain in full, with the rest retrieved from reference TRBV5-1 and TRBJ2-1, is KAGVTQTPRYLIKTRGQQVTLSCSPISGHRSVSWYQQTPGQGLQFLFEYFSETQRNKGNFPGRFSGRQFSNSRSEMNVSTLELGDSALYLCASSVDVGRSIQFFGPGTRLTVL.

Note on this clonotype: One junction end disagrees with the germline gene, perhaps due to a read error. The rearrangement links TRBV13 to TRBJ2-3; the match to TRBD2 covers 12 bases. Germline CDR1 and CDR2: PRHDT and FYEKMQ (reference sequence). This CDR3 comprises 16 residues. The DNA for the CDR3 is TGTGCCAGCAGCCCTGAGACTAGCGGGAGACCAGATACGCGGTATTTT. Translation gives CASSPETSGRPDTRYF.

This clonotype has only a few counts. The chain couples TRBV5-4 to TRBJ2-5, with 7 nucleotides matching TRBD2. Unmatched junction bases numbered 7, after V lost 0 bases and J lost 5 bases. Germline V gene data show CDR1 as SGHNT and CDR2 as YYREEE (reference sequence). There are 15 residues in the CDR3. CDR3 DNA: TGTGCCAGCAGCTTGGATGGGAGGGCCAGGGAGACCCAGTACTTC. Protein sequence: CASSLDGRARETQYF. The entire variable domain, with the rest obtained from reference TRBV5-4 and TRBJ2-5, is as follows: ETGVTQSPTHLIKTRGQQVTLRCSSQSGHNTVSWYQQALGQGPQFIFQYYREEENGRGNFPPRFSGLQFPNYSSELNVNALELDDSALYLCASSLDGRARETQYFGPGTRLLVL.

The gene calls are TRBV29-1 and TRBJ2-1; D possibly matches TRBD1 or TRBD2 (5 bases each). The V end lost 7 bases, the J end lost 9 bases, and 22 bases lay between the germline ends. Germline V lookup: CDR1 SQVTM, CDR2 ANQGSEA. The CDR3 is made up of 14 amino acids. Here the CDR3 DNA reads TGCAGCGCAGCTGAGGGGACCTCGAGTGGTGAGCAGTTCTTC. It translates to CSAAEGTSSGEQFF.

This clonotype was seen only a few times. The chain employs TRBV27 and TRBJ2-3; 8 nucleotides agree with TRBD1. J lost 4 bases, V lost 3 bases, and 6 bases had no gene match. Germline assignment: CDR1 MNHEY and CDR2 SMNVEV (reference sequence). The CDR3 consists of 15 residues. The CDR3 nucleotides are TGTGCCAGCAGTTTCCGACAGGGGAAGGCAGATACGCAGTATTTT. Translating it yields CASSFRQGKADTQYF.

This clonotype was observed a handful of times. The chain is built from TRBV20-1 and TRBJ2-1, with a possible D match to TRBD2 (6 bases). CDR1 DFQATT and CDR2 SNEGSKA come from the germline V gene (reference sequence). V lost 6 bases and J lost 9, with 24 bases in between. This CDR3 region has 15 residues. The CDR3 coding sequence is TGCAGTGCCACACCCCCTACGGGAGCGGAGGGTGAGCAGTTCTTC. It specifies CSATPPTGAEGEQFF.

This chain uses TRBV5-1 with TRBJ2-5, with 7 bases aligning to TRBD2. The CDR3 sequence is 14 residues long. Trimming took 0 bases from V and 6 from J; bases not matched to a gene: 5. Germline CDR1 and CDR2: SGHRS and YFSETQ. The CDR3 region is CASSLGEGQKTQYF. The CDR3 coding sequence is TGCGCCAGCAGCTTGGGGGAGGGTCAAAAGACCCAGTACTTC.

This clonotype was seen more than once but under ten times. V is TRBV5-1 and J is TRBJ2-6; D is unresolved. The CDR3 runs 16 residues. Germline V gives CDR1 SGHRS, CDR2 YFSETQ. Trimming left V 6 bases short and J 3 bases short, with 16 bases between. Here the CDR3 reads CASTVSIDDGANVLTF. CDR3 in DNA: TGCGCCAGCACCGTCTCCATCGACGATGGGGCCAACGTCCTGACTTTC.

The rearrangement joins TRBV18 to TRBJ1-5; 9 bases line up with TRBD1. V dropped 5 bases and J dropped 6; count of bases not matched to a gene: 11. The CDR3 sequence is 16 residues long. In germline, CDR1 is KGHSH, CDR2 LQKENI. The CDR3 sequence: CASSKTQGAEGQPQHF. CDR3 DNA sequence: TGTGCCAGCTCAAAAACACAGGGGGCCGAAGGTCAGCCCCAGCATTTT.

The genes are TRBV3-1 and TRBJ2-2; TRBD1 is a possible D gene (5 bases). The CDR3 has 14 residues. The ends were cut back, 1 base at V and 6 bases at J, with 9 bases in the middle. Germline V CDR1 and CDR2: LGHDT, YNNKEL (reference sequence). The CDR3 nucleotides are TGTGCCAGCAGCCAAGGGACACCGGCCGGGGAGCTGTTTTTT. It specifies CASSQGTPAGELFF.

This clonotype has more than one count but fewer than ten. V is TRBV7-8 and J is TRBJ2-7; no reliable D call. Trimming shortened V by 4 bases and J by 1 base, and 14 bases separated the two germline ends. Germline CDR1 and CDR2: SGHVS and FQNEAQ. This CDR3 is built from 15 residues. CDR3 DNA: TGTGCCAGCAGCTCGCTTGCTACCCAATCCTACGAGCAGTACTTC. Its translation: CASSSLATQSYEQYF.